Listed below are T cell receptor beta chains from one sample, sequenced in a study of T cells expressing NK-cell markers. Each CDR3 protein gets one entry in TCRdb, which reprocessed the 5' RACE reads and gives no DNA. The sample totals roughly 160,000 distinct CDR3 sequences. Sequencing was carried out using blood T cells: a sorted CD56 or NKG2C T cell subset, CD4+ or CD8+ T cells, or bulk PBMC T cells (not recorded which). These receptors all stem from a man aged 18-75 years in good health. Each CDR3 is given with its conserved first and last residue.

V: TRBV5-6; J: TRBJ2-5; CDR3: CASSLQLGTGDTQYF
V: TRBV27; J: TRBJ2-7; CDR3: CASSLVVGGRAHEQYF
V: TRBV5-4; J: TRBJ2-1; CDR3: CASRGLAGGIYNEQFF
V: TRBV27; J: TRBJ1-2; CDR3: CASSLSISGTGYGYTF
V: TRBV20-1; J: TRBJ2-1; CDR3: CSARDLSGGNEQFF
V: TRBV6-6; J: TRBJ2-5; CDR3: CASAWTEETQYF
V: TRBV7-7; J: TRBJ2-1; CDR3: CASSKYHPGQGPHEQFF
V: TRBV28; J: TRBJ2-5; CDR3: CASSLKRGGSRETQYF
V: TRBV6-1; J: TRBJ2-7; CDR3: CASSVQGIFSYEQYF
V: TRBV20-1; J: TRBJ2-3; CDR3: CSAMGLAGVPTDTQYF
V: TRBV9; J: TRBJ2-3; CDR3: CASSGDQYFTDTQYF
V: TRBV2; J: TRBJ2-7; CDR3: CASSEGHRDSTYEQYF
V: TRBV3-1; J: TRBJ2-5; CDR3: CASSQVLRAQETQYF
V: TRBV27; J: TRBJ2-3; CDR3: CASSLGTADTQYF
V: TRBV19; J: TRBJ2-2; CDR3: CASSMLYSTGVNTGELFF